The clone carrying this T cell receptor beta chain was picked up a small number of times. V was shortened by 4 bases and J by 2 bases, with 11 bases between the two germline ends. The CDR3 covers 15 residues. Looked up from germline, CDR1 is MGHRA and CDR2 is YSYEKL. In TCRdb, the 5' RACE reads were re-called with MiXCR into one record per CDR3 protein. This sample has around 500,000 distinct CDR3 sequences, with just over 20% found just once. The sample belongs to a study of T cells after yellow fever vaccination. The chain couples TRBV4-1 to TRBJ2-2, with D uncertain. Specimen: PBMCs, collected 20 to 25 days after the first yellow fever vaccination. The TCR was taken from a man in his late teens or twenties who received the YFV17D yellow fever vaccine. The CDR3: CASSPGWGNTGELFF. The CDR3 coding sequence is TGCGCCAGCAGCCCTGGGTGGGGTAACACCGGGGAGCTGTTTTTT.